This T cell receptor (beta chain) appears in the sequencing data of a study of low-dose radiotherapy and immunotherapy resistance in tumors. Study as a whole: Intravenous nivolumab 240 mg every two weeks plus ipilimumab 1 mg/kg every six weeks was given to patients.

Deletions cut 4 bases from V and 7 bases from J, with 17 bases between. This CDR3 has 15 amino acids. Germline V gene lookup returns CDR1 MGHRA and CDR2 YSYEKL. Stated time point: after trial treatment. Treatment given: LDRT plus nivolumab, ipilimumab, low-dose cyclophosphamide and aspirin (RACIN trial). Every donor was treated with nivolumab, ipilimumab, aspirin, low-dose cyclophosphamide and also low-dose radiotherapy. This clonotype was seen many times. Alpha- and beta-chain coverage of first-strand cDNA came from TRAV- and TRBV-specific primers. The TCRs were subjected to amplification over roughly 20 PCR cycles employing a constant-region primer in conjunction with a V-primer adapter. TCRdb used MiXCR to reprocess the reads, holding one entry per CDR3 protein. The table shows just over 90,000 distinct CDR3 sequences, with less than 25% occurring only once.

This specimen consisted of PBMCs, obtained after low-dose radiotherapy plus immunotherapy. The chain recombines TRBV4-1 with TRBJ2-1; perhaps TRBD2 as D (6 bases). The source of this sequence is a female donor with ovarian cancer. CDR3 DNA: TGCGCCAGCAGCCCGGACGGAGGGGTCGGGAATGAGCAGTTCTTC. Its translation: CASSPDGGVGNEQFF.